This is a list of T cell receptor beta chains from one sample in a study of CD8+ T cells in alopecia areata. Sequencing was performed with immunoSEQ multiplex PCR; in TCRdb, only in-frame clones are kept and a portion is missing. The sample includes roughly 170,000 clones, roughly 50% of them seen just once. The sequencing used CD8+ T cells sorted from blood, collected at week 24, from a patient treated with tofacitinib. All receptors derive from a human donor with alopecia areata. Both conserved end residues are part of each CDR3. D genes are given only for firm matches. Clone sizes are given selectively: once, few, many, or a class where the clone is expanded.

J gene | D gene | V gene | clone size | CDR3 DNA | CDR3 protein
TRBJ2-3 | - | TRBV15 | - | TGTGCCACCAGCACTTTTAATTCCACAGATACGCAGTATTTT | CATSTFNSTDTQYF
TRBJ2-5 | - | TRBV21-1 | few | TGTGCCAGCAGCAAGAGTGAAGGGTCGCCGGCAGAGACCCAGTACTTC | CASSKSEGSPAETQYF
TRBJ2-5 | - | TRBV19 | - | TGTGCCAGTAGTATTGAACGGGGTTGGTACGAGACCCAGTACTTC | CASSIERGWYETQYF
TRBJ1-6 | - | TRBV7-9 | many | TGTGCCAGCAGCTTAGTGGGTGATAATTCACCCCTCCACTTT | CASSLVGDNSPLHF
TRBJ1-2 | - | TRBV30 | - | TGTGCCTGGAGTCCCCCTGGCTACACCTTC | CAWSPPGYTF
TRBJ2-6 | - | TRBV7-4 | - | TGTGCCAGCAGCTCTACGGCTCGGGGGCCCTCTGGGGCCAACGTCCTGACTTTC | CASSSTARGPSGANVLTF
TRBJ2-3 | - | TRBV2 | - | TGTGCCAGCAAGGGGGGCACAGATACGCAGTATTTT | CASKGGTDTQYF
TRBJ2-1 | - | TRBV7-9 | - | TGTGCCAGCAGCTTATATCAGGTCGAGCAGTTCTTC | CASSLYQVEQFF
TRBJ1-1 | - | TRBV9 | once | TGTGCCAGCAGCGTAGCTTGGGCGGAGGAGGACACTGAAGCTTTCTTT | CASSVAWAEEDTEAFF
TRBJ2-7 | - | TRBV13 | - | TGTGCCAGCAGCTTAGCCGGGAGTAGGACCTACGAGCAGTACTTC | CASSLAGSRTYEQYF
TRBJ2-3 | TRBD1 | TRBV5-1 | few | TGCGCCAGCAGCTCCATCCGGGACAGGCTAGCAGATACGCAGTATTTT | CASSSIRDRLADTQYF
TRBJ2-1 | TRBD1 | TRBV13 | - | TGTGCCAGCAGCTCCGGGACAGGGGGCCCCACCTCCTACAATGAGCAGTTCTTC | CASSSGTGGPTSYNEQFF
TRBJ2-2 | - | TRBV5-6 | - | TGTGCCAGCAGCCGGCGACAGGCCTTGAACACCGGGGAGCTGTTTTTT | CASSRRQALNTGELFF
TRBJ2-3 | TRBD2 | TRBV7-9 | - | TGTGCCAGCAGCTTACCGACAATGGGGGGGTCAGATACGCAGTATTTT | CASSLPTMGGSDTQYF
TRBJ2-1 | - | TRBV7-9 | - | TGTGCCAGCAGCCCCAACCTCAATGAGCAGTTCTTC | CASSPNLNEQFF
TRBJ2-7 | - | TRBV2 | few | TGTGCCAGCGCATCCTACGAGCAGTACTTC | CASASYEQYF
TRBJ1-1 | TRBD1 | TRBV4-1 | few | TGCGCCAGCAGCCAAGTGCAGGGGGGTACTGAAGCTTTCTTT | CASSQVQGGTEAFF
TRBJ1-2 | - | TRBV7-8 | once | TGTGCCAGCAGCTTAGGGGTAGGACAGATCTATGGCTACACCTTC | CASSLGVGQIYGYTF
TRBJ2-7 | TRBD1 | TRBV7-9 | - | TGTGCCAGCAGCTTAGATGGCAGGGGGCGTCAATACGAGCAGTACTTC | CASSLDGRGRQYEQYF
TRBJ2-7 | - | TRBV13 | - | TGTGCCAGCAGCTCGGGAAGAGGCGAGCAGTACTTC | CASSSGRGEQYF
TRBJ2-3 | - | TRBV2 | - | TGTGCCAGCAGTGATACTGGCGGTAAAACAGATACGCAGTATTTT | CASSDTGGKTDTQYF
TRBJ1-2 | TRBD1 | TRBV5-6 | many | TGTGCCAGCCGGACAGGGGGGCGTCCCGTCTACACCTTC | CASRTGGRPVYTF
TRBJ2-7 | TRBD1 | TRBV27 | few | TGTGCCAGTTTCGGTCAGGGGGCTTACGAGCAGTACTTC | CASFGQGAYEQYF
TRBJ1-2 | TRBD1 | TRBV12-5 | - | TGTGCTAGTGGTTTGGATGACGGGACAGACAACTATGGCTACACCTTC | CASGLDDGTDNYGYTF
TRBJ2-3 | - | TRBV27 | - | TGTGCCAGCAGTTTGGAAGAGAAGGCCACAGATACGCAGTATTTT | CASSLEEKATDTQYF
TRBJ2-2 | - | TRBV11-3 | - | TGTGCCAGCAGCTTAACAGTCGGGGAGCTGTTTTTT | CASSLTVGELFF
TRBJ2-1 | TRBD1 | TRBV25-1 | - | TGTGCCAGCACCGGACAGGGTTCGAATGAGCAGTTCTTC | CASTGQGSNEQFF
TRBJ2-1 | TRBD2 | TRBV27 | - | TGTGCCAGCGGACTAGCGGGGGGTTACAATGAGCAGTTCTTC | CASGLAGGYNEQFF